This T cell receptor (beta chain) is from a study of T cell responses to AZD1222 COVID-19 vaccine. Measured with immunoSEQ multiplex PCR; TCRdb has only the in-frame clones, and not every one. The data hold fewer than 200,000 clones, with approximately 88% observed a single time. The study, taken as a whole, reports: None of the repertoires were sampled until the peak T cell response had passed. Among AZD1222 vaccinees, only five or six were seropositive at baseline. Females made up more of the donors, who were largely white British, and clonal diversity may have come out too low.

Germline lookup yields CDR1 SEHNR and CDR2 FQNEAQ (reference sequence). The CDR3 is 16 residues long. The V and J ends lost 5 bases and 2 bases, in that order; junction bases with no gene match: 8. Comment on this clone: What it recognizes is unknown.

The rearrangement links TRBV7-9 to TRBJ1-2, with 10 bases lining up with TRBD1. Material: peripheral blood, obtained 28 days after the second AZD1222 dose. The sequence derives from an adult who received the AZD1222 COVID-19 vaccine. The CDR3 region is CASSPNRTGGNYGYTF. CDR3 coding DNA: TGTGCCAGCAGCCCCAACCGGACAGGGGGGAACTATGGCTACACCTTC.